One sample yielded the 9 T cell receptor beta chains listed below, sequenced in a study of T cell responses to AZD1222 COVID-19 vaccine. Method: immunoSEQ multiplex PCR; TCRdb's copy keeps in-frame clones and lacks some. The sample includes 150,000 or so clones, about 86% seen only once; the top ten take 5.5%. Sequencing used peripheral blood, obtained on day 0 of MenACWY control vaccination. These receptors came from an adult in good health.

This sequence joins TRBV5-4 and TRBJ1-4, with no clear D. CDR1 and CDR2 (germline): SGHNT, YYREEE (reference sequence). Trimming took 4 bases from V and 6 from J, leaving 13 bases between them. This CDR3 is 14 amino acids long. The CDR3 coding sequence is TGTGCCAGCAGCGTAGGACGAACGTATGAAAAACTGTTTTTT. Amino acid sequence: CASSVGRTYEKLFF.

This clone was detected only a few times. The sample has other DNA sequences that encode this CDR3 too. V is TRBV28 and J is TRBJ1-1; 7 bases line up with TRBD1. The germline gives CDR1 MDHEN, CDR2 SYDVKM. The CDR3 contains 14 residues. V lost 4 bases and J lost 0; bases outside the gene matches: 2. Here the CDR3 reads CASSSTGLNTEAFF. CDR3 DNA sequence: TGTGCCAGCAGTTCGACAGGGTTGAACACTGAAGCTTTCTTT.

J is TRBJ1-2 and V is TRBV2; D perhaps matches TRBD1 (5 bases). V was cut by 5 bases and J by 5 bases, with 12 bases left in between. CDR3 size: 13 residues. The germline V gene has CDR1 SNHLY and CDR2 FYNNEI. In nucleotides, the CDR3 is TGTGCCAGCAGTTCTGGGACGGATTATGGCTACACCTTC. It translates to CASSSGTDYGYTF.

This clone was recorded a few times. This rearrangement joins TRBV5-8 to TRBJ1-6, with a weak D call TRBD1 (6 bases). This CDR3 is built from 16 residues. V lost 1 base and J 8 bases, leaving 16 bases between the germline ends. Germline values: CDR1 SGHTS, CDR2 YDEGEE. CDR3 in DNA: TGTGCCAGCAGCTTGACTGGGGGGCTCAGTGATTCACCCCTCCACTTT. Its translation: CASSLTGGLSDSPLHF.

The rearrangement uses TRBV5-1 and TRBJ2-7; D possibly corresponds to TRBD2 (6 bases). The CDR3 has 13 amino acids. The V gene's germline CDR1 is SGHRS and CDR2 YFSETQ. The germline V and J ends were trimmed by 0 bases and 6 bases, with 10 bases remaining between them. The CDR3, as DNA: TGCGCCAGCAGCTTGGTCGGAGGGCCCGAGCAGTACTTC. As protein: CASSLVGGPEQYF.

Here the CDR3 reads CASSWDTSGRTGNIQYF. The CDR3 nucleotides read TGTGCCAGCAGCTGGGACACTAGCGGGAGGACTGGAAACATTCAGTACTTC. The chain is built from TRBV7-2 and TRBJ2-4; 12 bases align to TRBD2. The CDR3 runs to 17 residues. V trimming: 4 bases; J trimming: 6 bases; junction bases outside the gene matches: 10. The V gene's germline CDR1 is SGHTA and CDR2 FQGNSA.

V gene TRBV28 combines with J gene TRBJ2-7; perhaps TRBD1 as D (5 bases). Germline lookup yields CDR1 MDHEN and CDR2 SYDVKM. This CDR3 region has 15 residues. Between the trimmed V and J ends, which lost 2 bases and 0 bases, there was a span of 11 bases. Here the CDR3 DNA reads TGTGCCAGCAGTTTAATAGGGCAGGGCTCCTACGAGCAGTACTTC. Translated, it gives CASSLIGQGSYEQYF.

This clone was counted once. The chain has TRBV24-1 and TRBJ2-5, with TRBD1 matching over 9 bases. Looked up from germline, CDR1 is KGHDR and CDR2 is SFDVKD. Unmatched junction bases numbered 9, after V lost 3 bases and J lost 5 bases. The CDR3 is made up of 16 amino acids. The CDR3 sequence: CATSDPGTGGGETQYF. The CDR3 coding sequence is TGTGCCACCAGTGATCCGGGCACAGGGGGCGGTGAGACCCAGTACTTC.

The genes are TRBV10-3 and TRBJ2-3; TRBD1 might be the D (6 bases). Germline V CDR1 and CDR2: ENHRY, SYGVKD. Trimming removed 9 bases at V and 0 bases at J, with 16 bases between. The CDR3 runs to 15 residues. DNA of the CDR3: TGTGCCATTGCCCGGGACACTACTAGCACAGATACGCAGTATTTT. Translated, it gives CAIARDTTSTDTQYF.